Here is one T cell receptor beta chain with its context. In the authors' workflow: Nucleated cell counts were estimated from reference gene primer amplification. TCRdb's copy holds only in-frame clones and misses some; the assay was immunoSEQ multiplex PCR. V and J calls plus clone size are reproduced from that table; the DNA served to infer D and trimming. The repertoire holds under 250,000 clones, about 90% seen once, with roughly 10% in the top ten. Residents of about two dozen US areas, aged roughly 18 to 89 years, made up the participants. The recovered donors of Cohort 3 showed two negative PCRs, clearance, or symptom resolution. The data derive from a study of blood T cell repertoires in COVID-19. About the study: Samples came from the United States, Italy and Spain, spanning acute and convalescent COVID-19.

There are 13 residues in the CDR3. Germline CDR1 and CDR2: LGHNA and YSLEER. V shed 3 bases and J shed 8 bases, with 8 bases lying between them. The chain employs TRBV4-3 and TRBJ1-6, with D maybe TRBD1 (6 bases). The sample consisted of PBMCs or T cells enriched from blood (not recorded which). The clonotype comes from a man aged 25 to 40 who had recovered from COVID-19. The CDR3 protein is CASSHAGDSPLHF. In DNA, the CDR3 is TGCGCCAGCAGCCACGCAGGGGATTCACCCCTCCACTTT.